Listed below are T cell receptor beta chains from one sample, sequenced in a study of CD8+ T cells in alopecia areata. TCRdb's table, derived via immunoSEQ multiplex PCR, lists solely in-frame clones and lacks some. Of 150,000 to 200,000 clones detected, roughly 60% appear once; the ten largest clones hold approximately 1.3%. The sequencing used CD4+ T cells sorted from blood, collected between weeks 47 and 50, from a patient treated with tofacitinib. These receptors all stem from a human donor with alopecia areata. Each CDR3 is given without its conserved first and last residue. The order of the fields is V gene, J gene, D gene, CDR3 protein. The D gene is left open where the match is weak.

V gene: TRBV14
J gene: TRBJ2-1
D gene: .
CDR3 protein: ASSRGWGSYNEQF

V gene: TRBV25-1
J gene: TRBJ1-1
D gene: .
CDR3 protein: ASSEWGGGTEAF

V gene: TRBV20-1
J gene: TRBJ2-1
D gene: .
CDR3 protein: SATKHNEQF

V gene: TRBV2
J gene: TRBJ2-1
D gene: TRBD2
CDR3 protein: ASRAGLEGGEQF

V gene: TRBV29-1
J gene: TRBJ1-1
D gene: .
CDR3 protein: SAVRGSNTEAF

V gene: TRBV14
J gene: TRBJ1-1
D gene: .
CDR3 protein: ASSLLRNTEAF

V gene: TRBV6-5
J gene: TRBJ2-7
D gene: .
CDR3 protein: ASSYSWDGPYEQY

V gene: TRBV29-1
J gene: TRBJ2-1
D gene: TRBD2
CDR3 protein: SVEFSGGPYNEQF

V gene: TRBV5-4
J gene: TRBJ2-1
D gene: TRBD2
CDR3 protein: ASSLSSGTYNEQF

V gene: TRBV29-1
J gene: TRBJ2-2
D gene: TRBD1
CDR3 protein: SAVTGAVGELF

V gene: TRBV5-6
J gene: TRBJ2-3
D gene: .
CDR3 protein: ASSSDWDTQY

V gene: TRBV5-1
J gene: TRBJ2-5
D gene: TRBD2
CDR3 protein: ASSKSPSGGIRETQY

V gene: TRBV5-6
J gene: TRBJ2-2
D gene: .
CDR3 protein: ASSLVVNTGELF

V gene: TRBV4-3
J gene: TRBJ2-1
D gene: .
CDR3 protein: ASSPGVEYNEQF

V gene: TRBV27
J gene: TRBJ2-5
D gene: .
CDR3 protein: ATKSLRSGETQY

V gene: TRBV27
J gene: TRBJ1-6
D gene: TRBD1
CDR3 protein: ASKDRGYNSPLH

V gene: TRBV6-1
J gene: TRBJ2-2
D gene: .
CDR3 protein: ASSEVREPTGELF

V gene: TRBV11-3
J gene: TRBJ1-6
D gene: .
CDR3 protein: ASSLGTYNSPLH

V gene: TRBV7-8
J gene: TRBJ1-1
D gene: TRBD1
CDR3 protein: ASSPGTAEAF

V gene: TRBV6-6
J gene: TRBJ2-7
D gene: .
CDR3 protein: ASRETGSSYEQY

V gene: TRBV29-1
J gene: TRBJ1-1
D gene: TRBD1
CDR3 protein: SVGQGGEAF

V gene: TRBV18
J gene: TRBJ1-1
D gene: .
CDR3 protein: ASSTKDGTEAF

V gene: TRBV6-6
J gene: TRBJ2-2
D gene: .
CDR3 protein: ASSLDGQNTGELF

V gene: TRBV4-3
J gene: TRBJ1-6
D gene: .
CDR3 protein: ASSFRDSPLH

V gene: TRBV27
J gene: TRBJ2-2
D gene: .
CDR3 protein: ASSPSGELF

V gene: TRBV27
J gene: TRBJ2-6
D gene: .
CDR3 protein: ASSYQGSGANVLT

V gene: TRBV29-1
J gene: TRBJ2-1
D gene: TRBD1
CDR3 protein: SVQNRGSYNEQF

V gene: TRBV15
J gene: TRBJ2-2
D gene: .
CDR3 protein: ATSRDRLSTYTGELF

V gene: TRBV5-4
J gene: TRBJ2-4
D gene: TRBD1
CDR3 protein: ASSPDRALAKNIQY

V gene: TRBV7-2
J gene: TRBJ2-7
D gene: .
CDR3 protein: ASSLQGIGSYEQY

V gene: TRBV30
J gene: TRBJ2-7
D gene: TRBD1
CDR3 protein: AWSVLTGAYEQY

V gene: TRBV7-3
J gene: TRBJ2-3
D gene: .
CDR3 protein: ASSLTPTDTQY

V gene: TRBV29-1
J gene: TRBJ1-1
D gene: TRBD1
CDR3 protein: SVGGTGNTEAF